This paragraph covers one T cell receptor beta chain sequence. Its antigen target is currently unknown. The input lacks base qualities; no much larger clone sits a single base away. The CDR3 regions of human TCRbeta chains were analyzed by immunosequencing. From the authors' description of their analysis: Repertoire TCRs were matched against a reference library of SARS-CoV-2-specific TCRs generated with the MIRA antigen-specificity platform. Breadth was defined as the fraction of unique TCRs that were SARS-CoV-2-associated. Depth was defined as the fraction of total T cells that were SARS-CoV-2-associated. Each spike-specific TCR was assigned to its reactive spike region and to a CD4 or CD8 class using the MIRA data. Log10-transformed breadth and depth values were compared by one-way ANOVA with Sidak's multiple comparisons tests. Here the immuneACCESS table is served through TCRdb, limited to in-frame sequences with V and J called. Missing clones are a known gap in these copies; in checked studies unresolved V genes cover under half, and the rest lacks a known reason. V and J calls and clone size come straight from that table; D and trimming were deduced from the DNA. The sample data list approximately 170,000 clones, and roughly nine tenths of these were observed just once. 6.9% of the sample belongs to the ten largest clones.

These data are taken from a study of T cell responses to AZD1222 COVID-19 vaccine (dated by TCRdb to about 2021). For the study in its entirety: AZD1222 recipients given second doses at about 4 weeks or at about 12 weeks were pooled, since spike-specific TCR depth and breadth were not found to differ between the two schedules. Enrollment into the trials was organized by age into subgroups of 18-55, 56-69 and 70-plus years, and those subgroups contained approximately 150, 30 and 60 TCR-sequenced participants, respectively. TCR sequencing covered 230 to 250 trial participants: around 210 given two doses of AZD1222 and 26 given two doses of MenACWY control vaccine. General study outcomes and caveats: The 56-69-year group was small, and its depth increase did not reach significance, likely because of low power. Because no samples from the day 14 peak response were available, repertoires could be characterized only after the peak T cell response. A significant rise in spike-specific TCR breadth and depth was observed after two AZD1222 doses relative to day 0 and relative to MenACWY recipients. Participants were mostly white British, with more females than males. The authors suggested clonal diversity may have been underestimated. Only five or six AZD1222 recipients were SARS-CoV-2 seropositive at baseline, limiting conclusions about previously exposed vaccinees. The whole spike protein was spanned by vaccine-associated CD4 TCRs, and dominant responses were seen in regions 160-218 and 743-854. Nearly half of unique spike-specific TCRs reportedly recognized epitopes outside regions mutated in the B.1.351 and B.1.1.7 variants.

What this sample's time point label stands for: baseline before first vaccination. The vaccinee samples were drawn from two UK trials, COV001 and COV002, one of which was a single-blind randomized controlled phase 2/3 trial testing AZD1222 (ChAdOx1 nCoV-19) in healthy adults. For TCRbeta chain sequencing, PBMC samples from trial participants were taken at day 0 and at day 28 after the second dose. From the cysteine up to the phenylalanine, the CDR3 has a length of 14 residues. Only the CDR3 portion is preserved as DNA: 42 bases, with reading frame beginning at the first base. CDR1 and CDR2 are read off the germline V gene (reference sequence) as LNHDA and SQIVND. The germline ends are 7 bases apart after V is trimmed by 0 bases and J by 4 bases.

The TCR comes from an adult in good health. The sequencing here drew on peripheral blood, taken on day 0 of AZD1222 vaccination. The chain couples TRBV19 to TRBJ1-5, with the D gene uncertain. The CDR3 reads CASSIDGENQPQHF. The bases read TGTGCCAGTAGTATAGACGGGGAAAATCAGCCCCAGCATTTT.